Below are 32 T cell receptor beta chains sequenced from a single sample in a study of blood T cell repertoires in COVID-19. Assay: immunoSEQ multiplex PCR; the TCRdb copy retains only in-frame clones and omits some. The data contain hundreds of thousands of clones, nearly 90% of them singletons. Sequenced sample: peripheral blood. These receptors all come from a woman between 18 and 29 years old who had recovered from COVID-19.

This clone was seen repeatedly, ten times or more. CDR3 amino acids: CASSQGDRAGAGELFF. Written as DNA, the CDR3 is TGCGCCAGCAGCCAAGGGGACAGGGCAGGCGCCGGGGAGCTGTTTTTT. The gene calls are TRBV4-3 and TRBJ2-2, with TRBD1 identical over 9 bases. V shed 1 base, J shed 6 bases, and the junction held 6 bases outside the gene matches. Germline values: CDR1 LGHNA, CDR2 YSLEER. The CDR3 is 16 residues long.

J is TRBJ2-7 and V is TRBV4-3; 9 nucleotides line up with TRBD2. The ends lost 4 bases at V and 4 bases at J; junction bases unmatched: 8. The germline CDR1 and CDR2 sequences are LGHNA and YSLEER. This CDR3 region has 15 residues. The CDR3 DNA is TGCGCCAGCAGCCCTAGCCCCGGACTAGCGTACGAGCAGTACTTC. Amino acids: CASSPSPGLAYEQYF.

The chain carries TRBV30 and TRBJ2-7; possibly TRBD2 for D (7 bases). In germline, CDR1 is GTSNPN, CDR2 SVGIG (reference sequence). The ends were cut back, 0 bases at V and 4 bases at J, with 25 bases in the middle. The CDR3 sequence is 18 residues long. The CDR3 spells CAWSVPRGARTPGYEQYF. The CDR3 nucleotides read TGTGCCTGGAGTGTACCTCGGGGGGCGCGTACCCCTGGGTACGAGCAGTACTTC.

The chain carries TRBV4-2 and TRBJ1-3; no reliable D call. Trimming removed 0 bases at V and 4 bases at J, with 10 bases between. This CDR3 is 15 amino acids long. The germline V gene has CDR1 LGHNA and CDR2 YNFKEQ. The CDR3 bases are TGTGCCAGCAGCCAAGAGGCGGGCCTAGGAAACACCATATATTTT. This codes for CASSQEAGLGNTIYF.

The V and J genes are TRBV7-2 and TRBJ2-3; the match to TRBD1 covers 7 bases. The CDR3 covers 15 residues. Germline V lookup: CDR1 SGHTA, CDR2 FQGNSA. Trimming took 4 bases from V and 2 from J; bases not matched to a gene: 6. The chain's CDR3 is CASSSRTGTTDTQYF. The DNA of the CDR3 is TGTGCCAGCAGCTCCCGGACAGGAACCACAGATACGCAGTATTTT.

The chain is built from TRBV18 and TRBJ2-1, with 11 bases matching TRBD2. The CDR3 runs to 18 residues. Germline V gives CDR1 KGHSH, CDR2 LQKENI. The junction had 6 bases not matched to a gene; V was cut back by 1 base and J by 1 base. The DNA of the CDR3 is TGTGCCAGCTCACCACTAGCGGGAGGGCCCGGATCCTACAATGAGCAGTTCTTC. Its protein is CASSPLAGGPGSYNEQFF.

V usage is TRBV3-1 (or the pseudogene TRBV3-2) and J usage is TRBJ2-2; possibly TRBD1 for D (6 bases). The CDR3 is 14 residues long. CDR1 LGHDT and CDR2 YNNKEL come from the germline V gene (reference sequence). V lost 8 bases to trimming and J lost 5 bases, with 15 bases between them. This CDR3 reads CASEAGQRTGELFF. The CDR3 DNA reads TGTGCCAGCGAAGCCGGACAGAGAACCGGGGAGCTGTTTTTT.

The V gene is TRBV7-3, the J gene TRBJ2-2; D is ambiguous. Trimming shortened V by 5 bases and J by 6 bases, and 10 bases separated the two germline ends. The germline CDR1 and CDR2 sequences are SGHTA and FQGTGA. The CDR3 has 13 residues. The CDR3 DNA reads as TGTGCCAGCAGCCCCCGCGAGTCCGGGGAGCTGTTTTTT. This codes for CASSPRESGELFF.

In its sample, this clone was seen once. DNA for the CDR3: TGTGCCAGCAGCTACCGGACCGGGACAGTCTCTGGAAACACCATATATTTT. Protein sequence: CASSYRTGTVSGNTIYF. The V and J genes are TRBV3-1 (or the pseudogene TRBV3-2) and TRBJ1-3, with 7 nucleotides matching TRBD1. This CDR3 has 17 amino acids. V lost 5 bases, J lost 0 bases, and 10 bases stayed unmatched. Germline values: CDR1 LGHDT, CDR2 YNNKEL (reference sequence).

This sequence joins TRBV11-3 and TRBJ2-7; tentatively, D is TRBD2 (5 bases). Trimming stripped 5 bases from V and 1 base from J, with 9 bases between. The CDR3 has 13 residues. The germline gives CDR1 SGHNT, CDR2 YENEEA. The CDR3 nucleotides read TGTGCCAGCAGCCTTCCGGGGTCCTACGAGCAGTACTTC. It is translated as CASSLPGSYEQYF. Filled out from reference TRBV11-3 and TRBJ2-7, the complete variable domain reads EAGVVQSPRYKIIEKKQPVAFWCNPISGHNTLYWYLQNLGQGPELLIRYENEEAVDDSQLPKDRFSAERLKGVDSTLKIQPAELGDSAVYLCASSLPGSYEQYFGPGTRLTVT.

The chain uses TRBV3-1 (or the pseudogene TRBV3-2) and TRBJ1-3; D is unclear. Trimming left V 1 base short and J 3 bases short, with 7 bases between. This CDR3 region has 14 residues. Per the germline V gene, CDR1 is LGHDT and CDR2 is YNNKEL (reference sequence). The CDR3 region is CASSQAAGGNTIYF. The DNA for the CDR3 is TGTGCCAGCAGCCAAGCCGCCGGTGGAAACACCATATATTTT.

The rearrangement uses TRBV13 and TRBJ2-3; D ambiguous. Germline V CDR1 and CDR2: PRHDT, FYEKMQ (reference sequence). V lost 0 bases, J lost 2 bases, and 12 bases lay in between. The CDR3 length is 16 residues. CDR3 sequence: CASSLGLDENTDTQYF. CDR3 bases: TGTGCCAGCAGCTTAGGCCTAGATGAAAACACAGATACGCAGTATTTT.

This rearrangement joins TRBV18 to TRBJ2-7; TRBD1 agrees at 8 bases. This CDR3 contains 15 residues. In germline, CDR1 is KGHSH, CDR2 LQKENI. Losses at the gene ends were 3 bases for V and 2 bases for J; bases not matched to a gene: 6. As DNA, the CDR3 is TGTGCCAGCTCACCCGACAGGGGTCCAACCTACGAGCAGTACTTC. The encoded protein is CASSPDRGPTYEQYF.

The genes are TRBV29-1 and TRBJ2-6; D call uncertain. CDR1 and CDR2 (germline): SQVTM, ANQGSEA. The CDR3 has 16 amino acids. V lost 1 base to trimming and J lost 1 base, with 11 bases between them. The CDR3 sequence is CSVEGPGGSGANVLTF. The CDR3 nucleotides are TGCAGCGTTGAAGGACCAGGTGGATCTGGGGCCAACGTCCTGACTTTC.

CDR3 DNA: TGTGCCACCTGGGACAGGGCTGATGGCTACACCTTC. It yields the protein CATWDRADGYTF. V usage is TRBV7-9 and J usage is TRBJ1-2, with TRBD1 matching over 9 bases. The CDR3 runs 12 residues. Germline CDR1 is SEHNR and CDR2 is FQNEAQ (reference sequence). V dropped 10 bases and J dropped 6; count of bases not matched to a gene: 6.

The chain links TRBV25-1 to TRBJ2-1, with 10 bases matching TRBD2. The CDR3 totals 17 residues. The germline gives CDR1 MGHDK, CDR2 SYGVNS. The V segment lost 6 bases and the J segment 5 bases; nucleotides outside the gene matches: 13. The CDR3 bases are TGTGCCAGCAGGGGGGGGGCTAGCGGGAGTGGCGACAATGAGCAGTTCTTC. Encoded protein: CASRGGASGSGDNEQFF.

CDR3 in amino acids: CSVVVRESTDTQYF. CDR3 sequence (DNA): TGCAGCGTTGTTGTCAGGGAAAGCACAGATACGCAGTATTTT. The J gene is TRBJ2-3, the V gene TRBV29-1; weak D call: TRBD1 (5 bases). The CDR3 consists of 14 residues. In germline, CDR1 is SQVTM, CDR2 ANQGSEA. Trimming removed 4 bases from V and 0 bases from J, with 11 bases in between.

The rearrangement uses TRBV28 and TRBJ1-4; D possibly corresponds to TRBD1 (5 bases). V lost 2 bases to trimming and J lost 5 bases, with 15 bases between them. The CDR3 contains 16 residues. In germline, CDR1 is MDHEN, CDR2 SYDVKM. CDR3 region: CASSLAAGRVNEKLFF. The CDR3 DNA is TGTGCCAGCAGTTTAGCGGCAGGGCGAGTAAATGAAAAACTGTTTTTT.

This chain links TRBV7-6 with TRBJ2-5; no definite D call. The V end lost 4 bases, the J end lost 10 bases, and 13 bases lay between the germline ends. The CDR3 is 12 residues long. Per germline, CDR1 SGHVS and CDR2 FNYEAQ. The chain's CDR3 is CASSSVSPGQYF. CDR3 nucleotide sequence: TGTGCCAGCAGCTCCGTTAGTCCCGGCCAGTACTTC.

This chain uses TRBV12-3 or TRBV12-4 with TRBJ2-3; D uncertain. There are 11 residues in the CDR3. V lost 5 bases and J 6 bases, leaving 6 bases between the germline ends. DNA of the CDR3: TGTGCCAGCAGTGGAGAGGATACGCAGTATTTT. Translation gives CASSGEDTQYF.

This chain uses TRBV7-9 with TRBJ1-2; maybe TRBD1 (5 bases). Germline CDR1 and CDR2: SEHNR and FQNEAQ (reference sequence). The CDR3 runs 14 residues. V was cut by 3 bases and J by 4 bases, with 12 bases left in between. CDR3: CASSLGRQGYGYTF. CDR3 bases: TGTGCCAGCAGCTTGGGTAGGCAGGGCTATGGCTACACCTTC.

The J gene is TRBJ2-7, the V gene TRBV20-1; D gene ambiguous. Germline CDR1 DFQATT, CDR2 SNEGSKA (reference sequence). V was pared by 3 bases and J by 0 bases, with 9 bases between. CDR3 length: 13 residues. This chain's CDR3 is CSASGSGSYEQYF. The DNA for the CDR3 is TGCAGTGCTAGTGGTTCGGGCTCCTACGAGCAGTACTTC.

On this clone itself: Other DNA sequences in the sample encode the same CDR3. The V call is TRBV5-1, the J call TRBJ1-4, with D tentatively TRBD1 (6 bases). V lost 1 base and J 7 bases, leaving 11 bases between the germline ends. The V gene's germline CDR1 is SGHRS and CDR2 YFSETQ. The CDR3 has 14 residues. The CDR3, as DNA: TGCGCCAGCAGCTTGTCACAGGGCGGTGAAAAACTGTTTTTT. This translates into CASSLSQGGEKLFF.

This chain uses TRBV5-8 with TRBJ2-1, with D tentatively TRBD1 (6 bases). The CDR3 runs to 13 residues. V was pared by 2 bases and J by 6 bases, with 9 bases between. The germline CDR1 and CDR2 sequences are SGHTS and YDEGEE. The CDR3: CASSFGRGNEQFF. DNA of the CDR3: TGTGCCAGCAGCTTTGGCAGGGGCAATGAGCAGTTCTTC. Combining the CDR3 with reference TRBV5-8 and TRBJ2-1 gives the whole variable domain EAGVTQSPTHLIKTRGQQATLRCSPISGHTSVYWYQQALGLGLQFLLWYDEGEERNRGNFPPRFSGRQFPNYSSELNVNALELEDSALYLCASSFGRGNEQFFGPGTRLTVL.

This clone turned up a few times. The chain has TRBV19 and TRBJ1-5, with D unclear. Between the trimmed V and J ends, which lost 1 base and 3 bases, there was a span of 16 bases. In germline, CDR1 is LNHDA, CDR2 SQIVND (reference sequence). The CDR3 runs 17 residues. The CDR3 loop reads CASSIAPPEGINQPQHF. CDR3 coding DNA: TGTGCCAGTAGTATAGCCCCCCCAGAGGGCATCAATCAGCCCCAGCATTTT.

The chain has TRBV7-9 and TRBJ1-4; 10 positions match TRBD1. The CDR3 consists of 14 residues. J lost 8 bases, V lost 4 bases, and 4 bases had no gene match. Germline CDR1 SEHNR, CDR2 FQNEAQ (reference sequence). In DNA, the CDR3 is TGTGCCAGCAGCTCACTGGACAGGGGGGAAAAACTGTTTTTT. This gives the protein CASSSLDRGEKLFF.

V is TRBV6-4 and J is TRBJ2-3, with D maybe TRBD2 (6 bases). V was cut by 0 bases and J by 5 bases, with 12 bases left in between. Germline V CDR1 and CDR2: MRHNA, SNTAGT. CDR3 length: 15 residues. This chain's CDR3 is CASSDSGGSVDTQYF. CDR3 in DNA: TGTGCCAGCAGTGACTCCGGGGGATCCGTAGATACGCAGTATTTT.

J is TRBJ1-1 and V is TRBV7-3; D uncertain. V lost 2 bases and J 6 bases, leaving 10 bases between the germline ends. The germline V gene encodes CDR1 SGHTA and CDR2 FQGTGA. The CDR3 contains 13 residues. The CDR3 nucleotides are TGTGCCAGCAGCTTAGGTGGGCCAGCTGAAGCTTTCTTT. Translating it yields CASSLGGPAEAFF.

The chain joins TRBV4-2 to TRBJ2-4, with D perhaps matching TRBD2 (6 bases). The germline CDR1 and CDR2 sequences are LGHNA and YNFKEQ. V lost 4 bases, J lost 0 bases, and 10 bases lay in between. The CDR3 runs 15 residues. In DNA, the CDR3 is TGTGCCAGCAGCCCCGGGGGACTAGCCAAAAACATTCAGTACTTC. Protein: CASSPGGLAKNIQYF.

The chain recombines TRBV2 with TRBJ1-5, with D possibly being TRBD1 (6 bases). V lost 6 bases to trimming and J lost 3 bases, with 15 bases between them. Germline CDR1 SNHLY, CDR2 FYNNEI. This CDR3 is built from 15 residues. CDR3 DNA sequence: TGTGCCAGCAGGTTTGGGGGCCGCATCAATCAGCCCCAGCATTTT. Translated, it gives CASRFGGRINQPQHF.

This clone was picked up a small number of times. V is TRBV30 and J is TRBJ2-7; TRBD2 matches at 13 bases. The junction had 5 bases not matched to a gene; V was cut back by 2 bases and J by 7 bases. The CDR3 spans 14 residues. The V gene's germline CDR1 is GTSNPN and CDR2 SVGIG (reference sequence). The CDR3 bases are TGTGCCTGGAGTCCCGGGACTAGCGGGGCAGAGCAGTACTTC. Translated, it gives CAWSPGTSGAEQYF.

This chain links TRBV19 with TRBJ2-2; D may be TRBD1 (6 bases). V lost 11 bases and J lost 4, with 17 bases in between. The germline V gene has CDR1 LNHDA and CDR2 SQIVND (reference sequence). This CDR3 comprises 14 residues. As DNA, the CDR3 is TGTGCCGGCCGGGACACCGGGGCCACCGGGGAGCTGTTTTTT. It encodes CAGRDTGATGELFF.